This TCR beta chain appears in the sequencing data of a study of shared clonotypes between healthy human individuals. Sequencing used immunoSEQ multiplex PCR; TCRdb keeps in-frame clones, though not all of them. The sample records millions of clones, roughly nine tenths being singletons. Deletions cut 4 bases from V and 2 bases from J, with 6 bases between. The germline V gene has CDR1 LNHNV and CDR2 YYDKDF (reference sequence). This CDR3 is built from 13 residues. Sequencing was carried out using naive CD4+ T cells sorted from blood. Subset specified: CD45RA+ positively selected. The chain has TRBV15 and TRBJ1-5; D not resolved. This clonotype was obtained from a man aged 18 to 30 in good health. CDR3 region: CATSNYGNQPQHF. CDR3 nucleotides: TGTGCCACCAGCAATTACGGCAATCAGCCCCAGCATTTT.